This TCR beta chain emerged from a study of shared clonotypes between healthy human individuals. Study outcomes and limitations: Against clonotypes common to all four donors, non-shared ones had lower generation probabilities.

The V end was cut by 1 base, the J end by 4 bases, with 8 bases between. The CDR3 runs to 14 residues. Germline V gives CDR1 MNHEY, CDR2 SMNVEV (reference sequence). Produced via immunoSEQ multiplex PCR; TCRdb's table is partial and in-frame only. The data show 170,000 or so clones, around 63% seen once. In the case of this clone: As yet, its antigen is unknown.

Sequenced input: memory CD4+ T cells sorted from blood. Subset specified: CD45RA-negative fraction. The sequence came from a man aged 25-45 years in good health. The chain is built from TRBV27 and TRBJ1-5; D perhaps matches TRBD1 (5 bases). Written as DNA, the CDR3 is TGTGCCAGCAGTTTATTGTCAGGGAATCAGCCCCAGCATTTT. This translates into CASSLLSGNQPQHF.